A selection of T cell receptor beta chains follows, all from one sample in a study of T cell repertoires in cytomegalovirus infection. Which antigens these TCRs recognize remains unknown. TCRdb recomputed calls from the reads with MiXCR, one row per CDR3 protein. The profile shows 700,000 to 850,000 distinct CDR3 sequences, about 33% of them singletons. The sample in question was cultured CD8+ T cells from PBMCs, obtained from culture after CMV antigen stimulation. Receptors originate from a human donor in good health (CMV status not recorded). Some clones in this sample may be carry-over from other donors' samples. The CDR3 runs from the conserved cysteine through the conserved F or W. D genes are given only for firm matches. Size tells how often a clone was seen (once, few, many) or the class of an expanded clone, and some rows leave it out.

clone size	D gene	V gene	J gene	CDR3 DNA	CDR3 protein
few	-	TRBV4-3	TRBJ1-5	TGCGCCAGCAGCCCGGTGGCGTATAGCAATCAGCCCCAGCATTTT	CASSPVAYSNQPQHF
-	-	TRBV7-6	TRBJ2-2	TGTGTCAGCAGCTTATCAGGGGCCGGGGAGCTGTTTTTT	CVSSLSGAGELFF
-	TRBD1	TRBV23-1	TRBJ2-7	TGCGCCAGCAGCCGGGACAGAAGACCCTACGAGCAGTACTTC	CASSRDRRPYEQYF
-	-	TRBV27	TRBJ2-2	TGTGCCAGCAAGGTCTGGGGGGACCTATCGAACACCGGGGAGCTGTTTTTT	CASKVWGDLSNTGELFF
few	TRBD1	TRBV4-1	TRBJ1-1	TGCGCCAGCAGCCAAGGGCGGCAGGGGGCAAGTGGTACTGAAGCTTTCTTT	CASSQGRQGASGTEAFF
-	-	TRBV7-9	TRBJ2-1	TGTGCCAGCAGCCCCGGACACGGCGTTCAGTTCTTC	CASSPGHGVQFF
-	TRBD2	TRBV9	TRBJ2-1	TGTGCCAGCAGCGTAGGTGCTAGCGGGGGCCGGCCCGCCGTCAATGAGCAGTTCTTC	CASSVGASGGRPAVNEQFF
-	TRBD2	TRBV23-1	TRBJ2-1	TGCGCCAGCAGCCCCGGGGAGACTAGCGGCTCCTACAATGAGCAGTTCTTC	CASSPGETSGSYNEQFF
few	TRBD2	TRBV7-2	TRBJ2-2	TGTGCCAGCAGCCGACGGAGCGGGGGGGGAGCCGGGGAGCTGTTTTTT	CASSRRSGGGAGELFF
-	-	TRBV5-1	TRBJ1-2	TGCGCCAGCAGCTATTCGCTCCCAGGTCAAGATGGCTACACCTTC	CASSYSLPGQDGYTF
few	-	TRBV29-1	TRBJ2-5	TGCAGCGTTGACGCCCGGAGGGAGACCCAGTACTTC	CSVDARRETQYF
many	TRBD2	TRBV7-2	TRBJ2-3	TGTGCCAGCAGCCCAGGACTAGCGGGGGTTTCCTACACAGATACGCAGTATTTT	CASSPGLAGVSYTDTQYF
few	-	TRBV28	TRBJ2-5	TGTGCCAGCAGTTTAGTTATCGGATTTCAAGAGACCCAGTACTTC	CASSLVIGFQETQYF
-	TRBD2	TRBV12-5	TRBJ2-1	TGTGCTAGTGGCCTGGGACTAATTGAGCAGTTCTTC	CASGLGLIEQFF
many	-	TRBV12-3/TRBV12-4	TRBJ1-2	TGTGCCAGCACCCCCGGGAGGCCGAGCATCTATGGCTACACCTTC	CASTPGRPSIYGYTF
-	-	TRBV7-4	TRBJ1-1	TGTGCCAGCAGCTTAGTGGGGGAAGGAAACACTGAAGCTTTCTTT	CASSLVGEGNTEAFF
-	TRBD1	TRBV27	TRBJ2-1	TGTGCCAGCAGTTTATCAAGGGGGCTGATGAATGAGCAGTTCTTC	CASSLSRGLMNEQFF
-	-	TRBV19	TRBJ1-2	TGTGCCAGTACTGGCAGGGGTGCCTATGGCTACACCTTC	CASTGRGAYGYTF
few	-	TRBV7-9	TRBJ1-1	TGTGCCAGCAGCGGCCCCCGGGGGTACACTGAAGCTTTCTTT	CASSGPRGYTEAFF
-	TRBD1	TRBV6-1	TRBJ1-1	TGTGCCAGCAGCGTCGACAGGGGCGAGTCTCGGAAGGCTTTCTTT	CASSVDRGESRKAFF
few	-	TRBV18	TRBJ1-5	TGTGCCAGCTCACCGAAGGAAAGTCGCAATCAGCCCCAGCATTTT	CASSPKESRNQPQHF
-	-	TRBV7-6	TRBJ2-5	TGTGCCAGCAGCTTAGGGGGGGGGCCCCAAGAGACCCAGTACTTC	CASSLGGGPQETQYF
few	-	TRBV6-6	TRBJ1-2	TGTGCCAGCAGTTACTCCGCAGGGCAGGGCTACACCTTC	CASSYSAGQGYTF
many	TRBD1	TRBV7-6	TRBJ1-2	TGTGCCAGCAGCACCGACAGGGGCTATGGCTACACCTTC	CASSTDRGYGYTF
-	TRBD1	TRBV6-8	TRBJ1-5	TGTGCCAGCAGTTACCCCTCTCAGGGGGGTTATAGCAATCAGCCCCAGCATTTT	CASSYPSQGGYSNQPQHF
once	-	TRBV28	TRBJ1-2	TGTGCCAGCAGTCCCCCGAGGGGCGGCGGGACCTTC	CASSPPRGGGTF
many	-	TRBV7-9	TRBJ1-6	TGTGCCAGCAGCCCAAAACAGGGTTATGGTTTGGATTCACCCCTCCACTTT	CASSPKQGYGLDSPLHF
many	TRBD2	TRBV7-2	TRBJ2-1	TGTGCCAGCAGCTCGGGGACTAGCGGGGGGGCCTTGGGGGATGAGCAGTTCTTC	CASSSGTSGGALGDEQFF
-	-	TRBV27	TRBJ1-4	TGTGCCAGCAGTTTAACAGGGAATGAAAAACTGTTTTTT	CASSLTGNEKLFF